The TCR beta chain under discussion was sequenced for a study of blood T cell repertoires in COVID-19. On the study more broadly: Acute and convalescent COVID-19 samples came from the United States, Italy and Spain. T cells, B-cell-depleted T cells, or PBMCs supplied cDNA or gDNA.

Self-reported history from a screening survey and questionnaire set each donor's cohort. With V trimmed by 4 bases and J by 6 bases, 15 bases remained unmatched. Germline CDR1 is LNHDA and CDR2 is SQIVND (reference sequence). The CDR3 loop spans 17 amino acids. Clones were sequenced by immunoSEQ multiplex PCR, and TCRdb holds only the in-frame ones, with some missing. The sample holds roughly 130,000 clones; approximately 84% are singletons and the top ten take about 3.7%. The V gene is TRBV19, the J gene TRBJ1-2; 9 bases are a match to TRBD1. The TCR comes from a woman in her forties or fifties with acute COVID-19. Sequencing was done on a sample of PBMCs or T cells enriched from blood (not recorded which). CDR3 protein: CASSTGTGFFLGNGYTF. The CDR3 DNA sequence: TGTGCCAGTAGTACCGGGACAGGGTTCTTCTTGGGGAATGGCTACACCTTC.